This T cell receptor beta chain was sequenced for a study of blood T cell repertoires in COVID-19 (dated by TCRdb to 2018 to 2021). In terms of the full investigation: Samples covering the acute and convalescent phases of COVID-19 were provided by collaborators in the United States, Italy and Spain. The material from the prospective study consisted of cDNA or gDNA derived from T cells, B-cell-depleted T cells, or PBMCs. Subjects who had been exposed to COVID-19, were actively infected with it, or had recovered from it provided the deeply sampled blood TCRbeta repertoires that made up the dataset. The repertoires were released in a freely available public database meant as a resource for research on the immune response to SARS-CoV-2. Samples were obtained from the ongoing ImmuneRACE study (first 160 participants) and from about 1,300 subjects provided by 6 global collaborators. Nearly every sample came with metadata listing a de-identified subject ID, COVID-19 status, age in years and sex. HLA class I and class II types, where available, came from metadata supplied by the sample provider rather than from assay-based typing. The paper as a whole reports these results and caveats: The quantity of clinical and demographic metadata differed by source and by participant and was supplied without curation.

As to this clone: Its recognized antigen is unknown. No quality values exist for individual bases; no much larger clone is one base distant.

TCRbeta CDR3 regions were amplified from genomic DNA by means of the immunoSEQ Assay, a bias-controlled multiplex PCR. The authors processed their data as follows. The number of nucleated cells in each sample was estimated from the amplification of reference gene primers within the assay. Sequence reads were collapsed and filtered to measure the absolute abundance of every unique TCRbeta CDR3 rearrangement. For each sample, productive Simpson clonality was calculated by taking the square root of Simpson's diversity index across productive rearrangements. TCRdb stores this immuneACCESS table with in-frame sequences only. Part of the clones is absent; in the studies checked, under half of the shortfall reflects unresolved V genes, and no reason is known for the rest. The DNA was the basis for D and trimming; V, J and clone size are from that table. The sample records 200,000 to 300,000 clones, around 86% of which are singletons. Together, the top ten hold 5.2% of the sample.

One collaborating source in Seattle enrolled patients while the patients were actively infected and followed the patients over time throughout the course of disease. Collaborating institutions collected whole blood in K2EDTA tubes following their own protocols. For TCRbeta analysis, collaborators shipped samples in one of three forms: frozen whole blood, isolated PBMCs, or DNA extracted from either of those sample types. Specimen: peripheral blood. The sequence was collected from a woman aged 55-75 years with COVID-19, enrolled during active disease.

The CDR3 sequence is CASSLNPESYNEQFF. The sequence in DNA is TGTGCCAGCAGCTTAAATCCAGAAAGCTACAATGAGCAGTTCTTC. The chain joins TRBV7-3 to TRBJ2-1, with no confident D gene call. V drops 1 base and J drops 3 bases, leaving 10 bases in between. CDR1 is given as SGHTA and CDR2 as FQGTGA, both from the germline V gene. The CDR3 runs 15 residues from the cysteine to the phenylalanine. The CDR3 DNA has 45 bases and is translated from base 1.